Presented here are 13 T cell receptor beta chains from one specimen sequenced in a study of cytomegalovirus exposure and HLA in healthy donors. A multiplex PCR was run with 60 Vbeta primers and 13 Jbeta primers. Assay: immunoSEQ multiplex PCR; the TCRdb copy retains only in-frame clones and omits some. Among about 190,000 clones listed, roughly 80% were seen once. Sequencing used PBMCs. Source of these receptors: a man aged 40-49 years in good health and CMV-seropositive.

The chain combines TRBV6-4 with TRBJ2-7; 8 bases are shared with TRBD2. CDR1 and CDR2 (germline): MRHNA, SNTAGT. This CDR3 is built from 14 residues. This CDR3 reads CANPGAGDTYEQYF. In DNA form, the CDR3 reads TGTGCAAACCCGGGAGCGGGGGACACCTACGAGCAGTACTTC.

This CDR3 reads CASSIGGSWEQYF. CDR3 nucleotides: TGTGCCAGTAGTATAGGCGGTAGTTGGGAGCAGTACTTC. This chain connects TRBV19 to TRBJ2-7, with D hard to call. With 1 base removed from V and 7 bases from J, the gap between germline ends came to 11 bases. The CDR3 contains 13 residues. Germline V gives CDR1 LNHDA, CDR2 SQIVND (reference sequence).

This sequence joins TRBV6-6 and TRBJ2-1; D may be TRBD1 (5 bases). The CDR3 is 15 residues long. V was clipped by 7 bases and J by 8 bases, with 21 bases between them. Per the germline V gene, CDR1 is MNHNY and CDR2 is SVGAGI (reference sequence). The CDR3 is CASKIIIGAEDEQFF. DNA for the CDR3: TGTGCCAGCAAAATAATAATAGGGGCCGAGGATGAGCAGTTCTTC.

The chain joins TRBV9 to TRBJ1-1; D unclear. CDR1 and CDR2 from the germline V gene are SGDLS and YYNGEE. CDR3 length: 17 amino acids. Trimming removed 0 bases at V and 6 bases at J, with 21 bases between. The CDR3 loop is CASSVVARGQELSEAFF. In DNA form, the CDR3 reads TGTGCCAGCAGCGTAGTAGCTCGGGGTCAAGAATTATCTGAAGCTTTCTTT.

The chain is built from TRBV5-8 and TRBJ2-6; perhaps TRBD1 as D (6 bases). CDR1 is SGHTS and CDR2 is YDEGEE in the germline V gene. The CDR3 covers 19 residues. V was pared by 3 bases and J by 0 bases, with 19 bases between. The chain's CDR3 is CASSWDIGGILSGANVLTF. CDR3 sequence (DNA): TGTGCCAGCAGCTGGGACATTGGGGGTATTCTCTCTGGGGCCAACGTCCTGACTTTC.

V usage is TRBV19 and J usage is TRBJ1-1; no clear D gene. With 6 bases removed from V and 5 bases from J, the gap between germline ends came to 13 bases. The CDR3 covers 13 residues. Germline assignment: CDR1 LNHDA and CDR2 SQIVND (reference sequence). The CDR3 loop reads CASRATSNTEAFF. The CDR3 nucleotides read TGTGCCAGTAGGGCGACAAGTAATACTGAAGCTTTCTTT.

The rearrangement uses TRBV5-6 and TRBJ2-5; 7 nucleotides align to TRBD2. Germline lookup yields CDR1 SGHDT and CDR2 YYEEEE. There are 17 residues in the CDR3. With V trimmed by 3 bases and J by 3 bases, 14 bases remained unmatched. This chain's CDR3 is CASSSPGRGGEEETQYF. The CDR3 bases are TGTGCCAGCAGCTCGCCGGGCCGGGGAGGGGAAGAAGAGACCCAGTACTTC.

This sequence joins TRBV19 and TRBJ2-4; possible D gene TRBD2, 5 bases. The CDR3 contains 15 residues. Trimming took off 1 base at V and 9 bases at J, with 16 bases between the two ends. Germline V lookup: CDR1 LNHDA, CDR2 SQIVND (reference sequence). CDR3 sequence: CASSIASDYSGIQYF. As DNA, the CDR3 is TGTGCCAGTAGTATAGCTTCCGACTACTCGGGCATTCAGTACTTC.

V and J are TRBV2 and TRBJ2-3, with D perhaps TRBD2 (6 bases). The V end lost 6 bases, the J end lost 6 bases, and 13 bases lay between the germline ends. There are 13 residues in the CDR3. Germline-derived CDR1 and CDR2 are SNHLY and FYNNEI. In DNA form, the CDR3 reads TGTGCCAGCAGGGGGGACTTATGGGATACGCAGTATTTT. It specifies CASRGDLWDTQYF.

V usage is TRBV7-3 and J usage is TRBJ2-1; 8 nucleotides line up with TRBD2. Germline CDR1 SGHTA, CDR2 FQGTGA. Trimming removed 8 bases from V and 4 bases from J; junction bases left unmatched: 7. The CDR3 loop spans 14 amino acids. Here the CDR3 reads CASSRGGPYNEQFF. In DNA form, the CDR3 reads TGTGCCAGCTCCCGGGGGGGACCATACAATGAGCAGTTCTTC.

The CDR3 coding sequence is TGTGCCAGTAGCCCTAGCGGGAGTGCGGAGACCCAGTACTTC. Its protein is CASSPSGSAETQYF. V usage is TRBV19 and J usage is TRBJ2-5, with 10 bases lining up with TRBD2. J was trimmed by 5 bases and V by 6 bases; bases with no gene match: 6. Germline V lookup: CDR1 LNHDA, CDR2 SQIVND (reference sequence). The CDR3 contains 14 residues.

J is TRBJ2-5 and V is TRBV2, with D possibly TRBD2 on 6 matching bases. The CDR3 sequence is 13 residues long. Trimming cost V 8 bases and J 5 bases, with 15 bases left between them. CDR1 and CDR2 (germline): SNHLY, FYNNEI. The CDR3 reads CASPGGRRETQYF. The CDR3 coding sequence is TGTGCCAGCCCCGGGGGTCGGCGGGAGACCCAGTACTTC.

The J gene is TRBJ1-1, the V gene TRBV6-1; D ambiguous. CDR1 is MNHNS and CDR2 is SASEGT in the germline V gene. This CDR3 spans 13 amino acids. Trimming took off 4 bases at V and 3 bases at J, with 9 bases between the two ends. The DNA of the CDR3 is TGTGCCAGCAGTGCCCTAGATGACACTGAAGCTTTCTTT. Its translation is CASSALDDTEAFF.